This is a list of T cell receptor beta chains from one sample in a study of CD8+CD57+ T cells in acquired aplastic anemia. Using its own MiXCR run on the reads, TCRdb lists one record per CDR3 protein. The sample carries 400,000 to 500,000 distinct CDR3 sequences, 65% to 80% recorded once. The sequenced sample consisted of sorted CD4+, CD8+, or CD8+CD57+ T cells (not recorded which) from PBMCs. Receptor source: a human donor in good health, serving as a control. Both conserved end residues are part of each CDR3. The order of the fields is clone size, V gene, J gene, D gene, CDR3 protein, CDR3 DNA. A D gene is named only where the DNA matches it firmly. Rows may omit the clone size; those that give it use once, few, many or a size class.

>-|TRBV11-2|TRBJ1-5|-
CASSSTEDVGQPQHF
TGTGCCAGCAGCTCGACGGAGGATGTAGGACAGCCCCAGCATTTT
>once|TRBV20-1|TRBJ1-1|TRBD1
CSAGHGQDKSTEAFF
TGCAGTGCCGGACACGGACAGGACAAGAGCACTGAAGCTTTCTTT
>many|TRBV6-5|TRBJ2-6|TRBD2
CASSPRTSGSGANVLTF
TGTGCCAGCAGTCCCCGGACTAGCGGCTCTGGGGCCAACGTCCTGACTTTC
>once|TRBV7-9|TRBJ2-7|-
CASSPIWGVWDQPQYF
TGTGCCAGCAGCCCGATTTGGGGTGTATGGGATCAGCCCCAGTACTTC
>-|TRBV2|TRBJ2-7|-
CASSVGDPRQEQYF
TGTGCCAGCAGTGTGGGAGACCCGCGGCAGGAGCAGTACTTC
>-|TRBV20-1|TRBJ1-6|-
CSATDSLNSPLHF
TGCAGTGCCACAGACAGCCTTAATTCACCCCTCCACTTT
>-|TRBV2|TRBJ2-5|TRBD2
CASSGSGGPETQYF
TGTGCCAGCAGTGGGAGCGGGGGGCCGGAGACCCAGTACTTC
>-|TRBV6-2/TRBV6-3|TRBJ2-7|TRBD2
CASSESGLVYEQYF
TGCGCCAGCAGTGAGTCGGGACTAGTCTACGAGCAGTACTTC
>-|TRBV19|TRBJ2-3|-
CASSKRYTDTQYF
TGTGCCAGTAGTAAGCGGTACACAGATACGCAGTATTTT
>many|TRBV7-2|TRBJ1-2|-
CASSPWYPSRGYTF
TGTGCCAGCAGCCCTTGGTACCCTAGCCGCGGCTACACCTTC
>-|TRBV7-9|TRBJ2-2|-
CASSFQTGELFF
TGTGCCAGCAGCTTTCAAACGGGGGAGCTGTTTTTT
>-|TRBV2|TRBJ2-1|-
CASIEGDDDNEQFF
TGTGCCAGCATTGAGGGGGATGATGACAATGAGCAGTTCTTC
>-|TRBV7-3|TRBJ1-3|-
CASSFRIGSGNTIYF
TGTGCTAGCAGCTTTCGAATCGGCTCTGGAAACACCATATATTTT
>-|TRBV5-1|TRBJ2-3|-
CASSFTEPQDTQYF
TGCGCCAGCAGCTTCACAGAACCACAGGATACGCAGTATTTT
>-|TRBV7-9|TRBJ1-2|-
CASSLARDYGDTFF
TGTGCCAGCAGCTTAGCGAGGGACTATGGCGACACCTTCTTC
>-|TRBV9|TRBJ1-1|-
CASLAAFF
TGTGCCAGCCTTGCGGCTTTCTTT
>-|TRBV29-1|TRBJ2-2|TRBD2
CSGIGTSGRAGELFF
TGCAGCGGGATAGGGACTAGCGGGAGGGCCGGGGAGCTGTTTTTT
>many|TRBV19|TRBJ1-1|-
CASSFTGRATEAFF
TGTGCCAGTAGTTTTACAGGGAGGGCCACTGAAGCTTTCTTT
>many|TRBV7-2|TRBJ1-6|-
CASSLAAVNSPLHF
TGTGCCAGCAGCTTAGCGGCAGTTAATTCACCCCTCCACTTT
>-|TRBV20-1|TRBJ2-6|-
CSARGGASSGANVLTF
TGCAGTGCGAGAGGGGGTGCTAGCTCTGGGGCCAACGTCCTGACTTTC
>many|TRBV3-1|TRBJ2-5|TRBD2
CASSHNAGGQETQYF
TGTGCCAGCAGCCATAACGCGGGGGGGCAAGAGACCCAGTACTTC
>once|TRBV15|TRBJ2-5|TRBD1
CATSTTGQGAHVQYF
TGTGCCACCAGCACTACGGGACAGGGGGCCCACGTCCAGTACTTC
>once|TRBV19|TRBJ1-6|-
CASSLGVESPLHF
TGTGCCAGTAGCCTCGGGGTAGAGTCACCCCTCCACTTT
>-|TRBV2|TRBJ1-3|-
CASSRQGGNTRDF
TGTGCCAGCAGCCGGCAGGGTGGTAACACCAGGGATTTT
>-|TRBV28|TRBJ2-7|-
CASNGAQHLYEQYF
TGTGCCAGCAACGGCGCCCAGCACCTCTACGAGCAGTACTTC
>many|TRBV20-1|TRBJ2-3|-
CSAREEWATVSLTRTQYF
TGCAGTGCTAGGGAGGAGTGGGCAACAGTAAGTCTGACTCGTACGCAGTATTTT
>-|TRBV7-2|TRBJ2-3|TRBD2
CASSLRLAADNAQYF
TGTGCCAGCAGTCTTCGGCTAGCGGCCGACAATGCGCAGTATTTT
>-|TRBV7-3|TRBJ1-2|TRBD1
CASSAGTDTQYCYTF
TGTGCCAGCAGCGCAGGGACAGATACTCAGTATTGTTACACCTTC
>once|TRBV9|TRBJ1-5|-
CASRDRLLQPLHF
TGTGCCAGCAGAGACCGTCTCCTTCAGCCCCTGCATTTT
>once|TRBV29-1|TRBJ1-1|-
CSAHLGGNTEACF
TGCAGCGCCCATCTCGGGGGGAACACTGAAGCTTGCTTT
>-|TRBV19|TRBJ1-2|TRBD1
CATRDRGLPTSYGYTF
TGTGCCACCCGGGACAGGGGGTTGCCGACCTCTTATGGCTACACCTTC
>many|TRBV14|TRBJ1-1|-
CASSEGLYTEAFF
TGTGCCAGCAGCGAGGGATTATACACTGAAGCTTTCTTT
>-|TRBV7-2|TRBJ1-3|-
CASSQEGTHQNTIYF
TGTGCCAGCAGCCAAGAGGGGACACATCAAAACACCATATATTTT
>-|TRBV7-2|TRBJ1-6|-
CASSLAFRGFYEQLHF
TGTGCCAGCAGCTTAGCGTTCAGGGGATTCTACGAGCAGCTCCACTTT
>-|TRBV16|TRBJ1-1|-
CASSQYRGSEAFF
TGTGCCAGCAGCCAATATCGAGGGTCTGAAGCTTTCTTT
>-|TRBV19|TRBJ1-6|-
CASSIRGAEALHF
TGTGCCAGTAGTATTCGGGGGGCAGAGGCCCTCCACTTT
>many|TRBV7-2|TRBJ2-1|-
CASSLAGQGSYNEQFF
TGTGCCAGCAGCTTAGCAGGGCAGGGAAGCTACAATGAGCAGTTCTTC
>many|TRBV4-3|TRBJ2-1|TRBD2
CASSQYRGGARNEQFF
TGCGCCAGCAGCCAGTACCGCGGGGGGGCTCGGAATGAGCAGTTCTTC
>few|TRBV15|TRBJ2-7|-
CATSRDLGPSYEQYF
TGTGCCACCAGCAGAGATCTGGGGCCCTCCTACGAGCAGTACTTC
>-|TRBV20-1|TRBJ1-5|-
CSASLRAGGGGPQHF
TGCAGTGCTAGTTTACGAGCGGGGGGCGGGGGGCCCCAGCATTTT
>once|TRBV7-2|TRBJ2-1|TRBD1
CASSLADRDGHFF
TGTGCCAGCAGCTTAGCCGACAGGGATGGGCATTTCTTC
>-|TRBV7-9|TRBJ1-1|-
CASSLDSGWASGRF
TGTGCCAGCAGCTTAGACTCCGGCTGGGCGAGCGGGCGATTT
>many|TRBV13|TRBJ1-4|TRBD1
CASSVDRGHASTNEKLFF
TGTGCCAGCAGCGTTGACAGGGGTCATGCTTCAACTAATGAAAAACTGTTTTTT
>-|TRBV10-3|TRBJ1-6|-
CAISDGPYNSPLHF
TGTGCCATCAGTGACGGGCCCTATAATTCACCCCTCCACTTT
>once|TRBV19|TRBJ1-4|-
CASSLARGDKQFF
TGTGCCAGCAGTTTAGCACGGGGGGACAAACAGTTTTTT
>-|TRBV10-3|TRBJ2-2|-
CATLQGLSTGELFF
TGTGCCACCTTGCAGGGGCTGAGCACCGGGGAGCTGTTTTTT
>few|TRBV20-1|TRBJ1-4|-
CSARGEQVRLFF
TGCAGTGCTAGGGGAGAACAGGTAAGACTGTTTTTT
>-|TRBV20-1|TRBJ1-3|-
CSASASKSLRNTIYF
TGCAGTGCTAGCGCCAGTAAGAGTTTACGAAACACCATATATTTT
>-|TRBV9|TRBJ2-7|-
CASSVASGANVLNF
-
>-|TRBV20-1|TRBJ1-1|-
CSARARAVVDTEAFF
TGCAGTGCTAGGGCGCGCGCAGTCGTTGACACTGAAGCTTTCTTT
>many|TRBV20-1|TRBJ1-6|TRBD1
CSARAPGTGLNSPLHF
TGCAGTGCTAGGGCCCCCGGGACAGGGCTTAATTCACCCCTCCACTTT
>-|TRBV7-6|TRBJ2-7|-
CASSLQAGASTDTHF
TGTGCCAGCAGCTTACAAGCAGGGGCGAGCACAGATACGCACTTC
>once|TRBV7-2|TRBJ2-5|-
CASSRPLAYQATHYF
TGTGCCAGCAGCCGACCCCTGGCGTACCAAGCGACCCATTACTTC
>-|TRBV5-1|TRBJ1-4|-
CAGSVGGIRNEKLFF
TGCGCCGGCAGCGTGGGGGGAATTCGTAATGAAAAACTGTTTTTT
>-|TRBV7-6|TRBJ2-7|TRBD2
CASSSGTRAYEQYF
TGTGCCAGCAGCTCCGGGACTAGAGCCTACGAGCAGTACTTC
>-|TRBV7-3|TRBJ1-6|-
CASSMGLDADTQF
TGTGCCAGCAGCATGGGACTAGACGCAGATACGCAGTTT
>few|TRBV12-3/TRBV12-4|TRBJ1-3|-
CASSRTGGNTIYF
TGTGCCAGCAGTCGCACGGGGGGAAACACCATATATTTT
>many|TRBV5-4|TRBJ2-7|-
CASSFRGPRTYEQYF
TGTGCCAGCAGCTTCCGGGGACCGCGAACCTACGAGCAGTACTTC
>-|TRBV7-4|TRBJ1-6|-
CASSYAPTVNSPYHF
TGTGCCAGCAGCTACGCGCCGACGGTCAATTCACCCTACCACTTT